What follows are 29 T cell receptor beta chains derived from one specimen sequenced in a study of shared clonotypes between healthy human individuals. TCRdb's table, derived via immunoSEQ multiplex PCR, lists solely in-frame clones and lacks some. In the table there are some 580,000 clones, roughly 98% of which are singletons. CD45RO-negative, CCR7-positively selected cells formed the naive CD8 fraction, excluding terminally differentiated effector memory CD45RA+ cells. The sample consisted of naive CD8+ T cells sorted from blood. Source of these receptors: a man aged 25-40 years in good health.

The CDR3 sequence: CASSGLEGGYMNTEAFF. The CDR3 bases are TGTGCCAGCAGTGGGCTCGAAGGGGGTTACATGAACACTGAAGCTTTCTTT. V usage is TRBV6-1 and J usage is TRBJ1-1; maybe TRBD1 (6 bases). V dropped 4 bases and J dropped 0 bases, with 18 bases sitting between them. The CDR3 length is 17 residues. Germline CDR1 and CDR2: MNHNS and SASEGT.

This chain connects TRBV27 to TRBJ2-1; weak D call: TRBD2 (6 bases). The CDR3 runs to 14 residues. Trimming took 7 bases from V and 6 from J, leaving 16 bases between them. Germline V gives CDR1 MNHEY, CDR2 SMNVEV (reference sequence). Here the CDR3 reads CASTGLSYINEQFF. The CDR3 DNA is TGTGCCAGCACGGGACTTAGTTATATCAATGAGCAGTTCTTC.

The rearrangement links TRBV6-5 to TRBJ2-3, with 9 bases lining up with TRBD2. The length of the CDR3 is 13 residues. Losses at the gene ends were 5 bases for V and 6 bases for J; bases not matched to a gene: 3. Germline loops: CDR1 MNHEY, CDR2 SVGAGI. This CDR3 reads CASSPGLADTQYF. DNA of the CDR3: TGTGCCAGCAGTCCCGGACTAGCGGATACGCAGTATTTT.

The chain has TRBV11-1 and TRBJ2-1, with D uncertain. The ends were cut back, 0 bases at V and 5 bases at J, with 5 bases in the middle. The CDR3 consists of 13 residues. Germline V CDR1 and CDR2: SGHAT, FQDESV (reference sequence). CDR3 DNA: TGTGCCAGCAGCTTAGCCGAACACAATGAGCAGTTCTTC. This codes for CASSLAEHNEQFF.

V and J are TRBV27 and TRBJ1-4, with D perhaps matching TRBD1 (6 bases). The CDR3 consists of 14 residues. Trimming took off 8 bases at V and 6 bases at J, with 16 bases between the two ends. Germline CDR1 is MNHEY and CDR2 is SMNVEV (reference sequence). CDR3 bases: TGTGCCAGCGGCCTATTGGGGGGCGATGAAAAACTGTTTTTT. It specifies CASGLLGGDEKLFF.

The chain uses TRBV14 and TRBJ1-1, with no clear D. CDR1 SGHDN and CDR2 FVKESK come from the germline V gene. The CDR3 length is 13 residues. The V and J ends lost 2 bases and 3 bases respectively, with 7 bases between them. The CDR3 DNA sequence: TGTGCCAGCAGCCAACAGAGATACACTGAAGCTTTCTTT. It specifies CASSQQRYTEAFF.

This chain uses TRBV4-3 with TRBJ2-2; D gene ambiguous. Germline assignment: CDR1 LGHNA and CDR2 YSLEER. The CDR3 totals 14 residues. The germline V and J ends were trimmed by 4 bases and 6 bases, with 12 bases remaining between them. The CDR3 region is CASSPLSTAGELFF. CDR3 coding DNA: TGCGCCAGCAGCCCTCTGAGCACTGCCGGGGAGCTGTTTTTT.

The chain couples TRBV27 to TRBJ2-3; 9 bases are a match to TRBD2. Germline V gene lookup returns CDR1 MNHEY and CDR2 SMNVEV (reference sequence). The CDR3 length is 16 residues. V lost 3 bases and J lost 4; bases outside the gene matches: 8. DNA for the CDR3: TGTGCCAGCAGTTTGAATGCGGGAGGGCCATCAGATACGCAGTATTTT. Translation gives CASSLNAGGPSDTQYF.

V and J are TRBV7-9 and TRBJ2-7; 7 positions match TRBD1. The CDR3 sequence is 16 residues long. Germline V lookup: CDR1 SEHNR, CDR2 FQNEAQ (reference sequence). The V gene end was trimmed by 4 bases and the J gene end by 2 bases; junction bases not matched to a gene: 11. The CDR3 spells CASSWPDRDHAYEQYF. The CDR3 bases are TGTGCCAGCAGCTGGCCAGACAGGGATCACGCCTACGAGCAGTACTTC.

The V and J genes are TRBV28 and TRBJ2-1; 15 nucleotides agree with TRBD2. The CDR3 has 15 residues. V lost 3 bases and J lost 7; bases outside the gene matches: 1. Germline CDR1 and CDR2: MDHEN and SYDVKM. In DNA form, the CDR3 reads TGTGCCAGCAGTTTTGGGACTAGCGGGGGGAATGAGCAGTTCTTC. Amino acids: CASSFGTSGGNEQFF.

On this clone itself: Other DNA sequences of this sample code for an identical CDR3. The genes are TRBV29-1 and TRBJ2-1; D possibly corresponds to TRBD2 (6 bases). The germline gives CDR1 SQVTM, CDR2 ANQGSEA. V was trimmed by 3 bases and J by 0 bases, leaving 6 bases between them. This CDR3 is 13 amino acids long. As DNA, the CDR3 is TGCAGCGTTGACGGGGGCTCCTACAATGAGCAGTTCTTC. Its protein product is CSVDGGSYNEQFF.

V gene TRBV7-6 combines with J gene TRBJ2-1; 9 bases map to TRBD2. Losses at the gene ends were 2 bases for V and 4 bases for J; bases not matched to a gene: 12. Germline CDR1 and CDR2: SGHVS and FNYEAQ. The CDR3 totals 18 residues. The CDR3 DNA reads TGTGCCAGCAGCTTACGGGCTGGGTTAGCGGGAGCATACAATGAGCAGTTCTTC. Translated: CASSLRAGLAGAYNEQFF.

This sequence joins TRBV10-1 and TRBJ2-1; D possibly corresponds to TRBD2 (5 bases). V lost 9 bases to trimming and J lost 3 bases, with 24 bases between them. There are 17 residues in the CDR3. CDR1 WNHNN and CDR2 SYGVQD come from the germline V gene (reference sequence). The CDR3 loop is CASPIMAGQRYYNEQFF. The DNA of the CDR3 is TGCGCCAGTCCTATTATGGCCGGGCAGCGGTACTACAATGAGCAGTTCTTC.

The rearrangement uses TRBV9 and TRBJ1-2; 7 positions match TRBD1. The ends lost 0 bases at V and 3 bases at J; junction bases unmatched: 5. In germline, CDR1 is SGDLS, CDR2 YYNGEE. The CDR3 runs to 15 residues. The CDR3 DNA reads TGTGCCAGCAGCGTAGGCGAGGGGGCGGACTATGGCTACACCTTC. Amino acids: CASSVGEGADYGYTF.

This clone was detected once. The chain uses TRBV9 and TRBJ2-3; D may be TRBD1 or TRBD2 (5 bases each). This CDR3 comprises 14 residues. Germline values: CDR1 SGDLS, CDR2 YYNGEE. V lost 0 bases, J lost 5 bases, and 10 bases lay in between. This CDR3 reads CASSVAGAGDTQYF. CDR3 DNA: TGTGCCAGCAGCGTAGCTGGGGCGGGAGATACGCAGTATTTT.

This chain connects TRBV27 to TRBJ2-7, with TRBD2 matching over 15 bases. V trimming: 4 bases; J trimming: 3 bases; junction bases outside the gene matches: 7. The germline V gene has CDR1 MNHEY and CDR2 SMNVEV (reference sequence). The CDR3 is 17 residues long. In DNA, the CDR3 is TGTGCCAGCAGTTCAGGACTAGCGGGAGGGACCTTCTACGAGCAGTACTTC. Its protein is CASSSGLAGGTFYEQYF.

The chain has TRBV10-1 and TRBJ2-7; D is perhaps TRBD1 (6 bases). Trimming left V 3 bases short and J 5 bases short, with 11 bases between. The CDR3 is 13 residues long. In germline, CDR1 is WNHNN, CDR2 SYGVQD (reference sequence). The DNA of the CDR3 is TGCGCCAGCAGTGAACGGAAGGGGGACGAGCAGTACTTC. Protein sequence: CASSERKGDEQYF.

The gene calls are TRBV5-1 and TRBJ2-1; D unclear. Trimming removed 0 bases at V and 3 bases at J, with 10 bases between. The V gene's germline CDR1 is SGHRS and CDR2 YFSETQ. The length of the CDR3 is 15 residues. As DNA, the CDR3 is TGCGCCAGCAGCTTGGGCGGTTTGGTCTACAATGAGCAGTTCTTC. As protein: CASSLGGLVYNEQFF.

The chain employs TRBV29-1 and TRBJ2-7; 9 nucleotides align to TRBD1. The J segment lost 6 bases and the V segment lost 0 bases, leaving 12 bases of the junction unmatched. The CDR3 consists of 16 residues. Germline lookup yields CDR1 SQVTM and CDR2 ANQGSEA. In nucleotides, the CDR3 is TGCAGCGTTGAAGATCAGGGACAGGGCGTGTCTGGCGAGCAGTACTTC. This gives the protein CSVEDQGQGVSGEQYF.

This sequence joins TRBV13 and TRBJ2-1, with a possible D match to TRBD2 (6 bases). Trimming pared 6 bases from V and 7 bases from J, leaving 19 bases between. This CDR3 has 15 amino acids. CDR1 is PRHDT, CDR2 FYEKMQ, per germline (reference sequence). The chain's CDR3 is CASSNGGPGSNEQFF. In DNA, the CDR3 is TGTGCCAGCAGTAATGGAGGGCCAGGGAGTAATGAGCAGTTCTTC.

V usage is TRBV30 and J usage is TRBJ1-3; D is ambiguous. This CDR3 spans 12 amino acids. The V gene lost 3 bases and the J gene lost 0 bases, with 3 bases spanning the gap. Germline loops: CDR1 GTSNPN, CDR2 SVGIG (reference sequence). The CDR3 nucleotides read TGTGCCTGGAGCCCCTCTGGAAACACCATATATTTT. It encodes CAWSPSGNTIYF.

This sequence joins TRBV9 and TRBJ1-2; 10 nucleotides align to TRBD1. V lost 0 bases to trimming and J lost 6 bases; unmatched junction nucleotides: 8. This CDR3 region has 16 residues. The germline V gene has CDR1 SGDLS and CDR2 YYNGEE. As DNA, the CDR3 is TGTGCCAGCAGCGTAGATCCGAGACAGGGGGCAGATGGCTACACCTTC. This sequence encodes CASSVDPRQGADGYTF.

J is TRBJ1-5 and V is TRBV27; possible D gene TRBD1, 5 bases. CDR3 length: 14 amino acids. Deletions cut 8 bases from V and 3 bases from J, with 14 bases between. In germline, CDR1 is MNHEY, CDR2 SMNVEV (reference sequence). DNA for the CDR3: TGTGCCAGCGGGGTGGGGGTGCACAATCAGCCCCAGCATTTT. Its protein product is CASGVGVHNQPQHF.

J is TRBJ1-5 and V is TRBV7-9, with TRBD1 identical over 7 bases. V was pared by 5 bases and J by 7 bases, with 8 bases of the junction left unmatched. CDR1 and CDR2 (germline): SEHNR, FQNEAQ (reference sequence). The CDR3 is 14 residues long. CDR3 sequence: CASSVSTGEQPQHF. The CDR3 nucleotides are TGTGCCAGCAGCGTATCCACAGGGGAACAGCCCCAGCATTTT.

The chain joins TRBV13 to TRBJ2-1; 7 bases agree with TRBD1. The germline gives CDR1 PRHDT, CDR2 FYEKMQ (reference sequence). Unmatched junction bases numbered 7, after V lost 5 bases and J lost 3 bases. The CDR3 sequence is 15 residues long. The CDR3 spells CASSEPRTGYNEQFF. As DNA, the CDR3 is TGTGCCAGCAGCGAGCCGCGGACAGGCTACAATGAGCAGTTCTTC.

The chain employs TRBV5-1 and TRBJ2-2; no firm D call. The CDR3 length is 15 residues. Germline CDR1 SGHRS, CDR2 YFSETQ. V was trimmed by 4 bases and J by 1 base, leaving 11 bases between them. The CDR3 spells CASSPMRRNTGELFF. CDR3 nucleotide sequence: TGCGCCAGCAGCCCCATGAGGAGGAACACCGGGGAGCTGTTTTTT.

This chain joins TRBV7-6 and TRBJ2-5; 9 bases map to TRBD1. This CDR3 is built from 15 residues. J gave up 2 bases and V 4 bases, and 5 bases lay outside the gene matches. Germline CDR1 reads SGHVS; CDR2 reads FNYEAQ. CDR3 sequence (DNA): TGTGCCAGCAGCTCGACAGGGGGACCACAAGAGACCCAGTACTTC. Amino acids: CASSSTGGPQETQYF. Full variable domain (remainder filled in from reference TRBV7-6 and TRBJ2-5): GAGVSQSPRYKVTKRGQDVALRCDPISGHVSLYWYRQALGQGPEFLTYFNYEAQQDKSGLPNDRFSAERPEGSISTLTIQRTEQRDSAMYRCASSSTGGPQETQYFGPGTRLLVL.

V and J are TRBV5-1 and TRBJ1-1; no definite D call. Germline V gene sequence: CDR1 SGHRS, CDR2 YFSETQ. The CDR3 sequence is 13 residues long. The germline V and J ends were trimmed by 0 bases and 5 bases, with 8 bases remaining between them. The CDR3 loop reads CASSLAGRTEAFF. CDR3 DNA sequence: TGCGCCAGCAGCTTGGCCGGGAGGACTGAAGCTTTCTTT.

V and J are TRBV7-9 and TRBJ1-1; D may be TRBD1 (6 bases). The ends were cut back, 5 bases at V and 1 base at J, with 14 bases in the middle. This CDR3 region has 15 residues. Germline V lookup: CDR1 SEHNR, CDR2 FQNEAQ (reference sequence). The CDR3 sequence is CASSPRGGWNTEAFF. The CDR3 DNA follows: TGTGCCAGCAGCCCTCGAGGGGGGTGGAACACTGAAGCTTTCTTT.